These 9 T cell receptor beta chains share one sample of origin, sequenced in a study of response to subunit inactivated influenza vaccine. MiXCR, run by TCRdb on the RT-PCR reads, gives a single entry per CDR3 protein. Of around 850,000 distinct CDR3 sequences in the sample, under 20% were seen once. Sequencing used PBMCs from blood, obtained 5 to 6 days after vaccination. The receptor set was obtained from a man aged 45-65 years who received an inactivated influenza vaccine.

The chain has TRBV20-1 and TRBJ2-1; 10 bases align to TRBD2. CDR1 and CDR2 (germline): DFQATT, SNEGSKA (reference sequence). The V segment lost 6 bases and the J segment 8 bases; nucleotides outside the gene matches: 13. CDR3 length: 15 amino acids. DNA for the CDR3: TGCAGTGCGATAGTAGCGGGGGGACGCGTCGATGAGCAGTTCTTC. It translates to CSAIVAGGRVDEQFF.

The chain uses TRBV6-2 or TRBV6-3 and TRBJ1-4, with D perhaps TRBD1 (6 bases). Germline-derived CDR1 and CDR2 are MNHEY and SVGEGT. This CDR3 comprises 20 residues. With 1 base removed from V and 0 bases from J, the gap between germline ends came to 21 bases. The CDR3, as DNA: TGTGCCAGCAGTTACTTGGCGGGGGGCAGACGGGCTTCAACTAATGAAAAACTGTTTTTT. Translating it yields CASSYLAGGRRASTNEKLFF.

V gene TRBV20-1 combines with J gene TRBJ2-1, with D unresolved. This CDR3 contains 14 residues. Trimming removed 6 bases at V and 0 bases at J, with 12 bases between. Germline assignment: CDR1 DFQATT and CDR2 SNEGSKA (reference sequence). CDR3 amino acids: CSAETVSSYNEQFF. DNA for the CDR3: TGCAGTGCAGAGACTGTGAGCTCCTACAATGAGCAGTTCTTC.

J is TRBJ1-5 and V is TRBV19; 8 bases agree with TRBD1. V shed 6 bases, J shed 5 bases, and the junction held 3 bases outside the gene matches. Germline V gene data show CDR1 as LNHDA and CDR2 as SQIVND (reference sequence). The CDR3 consists of 13 residues. The CDR3 DNA sequence: TGTGCCAGTAGCGGGACAGGATATCAGCCCCAGCATTTT. Its protein product is CASSGTGYQPQHF.

The chain combines TRBV24-1 with TRBJ2-2; D ambiguous. Germline V CDR1 and CDR2: KGHDR, SFDVKD. The CDR3 is 14 residues long. Trimming took off 0 bases at V and 1 base at J, with 2 bases between the two ends. In DNA form, the CDR3 reads TGTGCCACCAGTGATTTGTGGAACACCGGGGAGCTGTTTTTT. Translating gives CATSDLWNTGELFF.

The chain uses TRBV20-1 and TRBJ2-5; no definite D call. Trimming removed 6 bases at V and 3 bases at J, with 8 bases between. Germline V gives CDR1 DFQATT, CDR2 SNEGSKA (reference sequence). This CDR3 contains 11 residues. The CDR3 here is CSATTKETQYF. CDR3 nucleotides: TGCAGTGCCACGACCAAAGAGACCCAGTACTTC.

The chain has TRBV6-2 or TRBV6-3 and TRBJ2-1; no clear D gene. Germline lookup yields CDR1 MNHEY and CDR2 SVGEGT. V was cut by 8 bases and J by 10 bases, with 21 bases left in between. The length of the CDR3 is 14 residues. CDR3 coding DNA: TGTGCCAGCTCCGGACCGAAGAGTCACAGAGAGCAGTTCTTC. It translates to CASSGPKSHREQFF.

The V call is TRBV4-2, the J call TRBJ2-5, with D possibly matching TRBD2 (5 bases). V was pared by 3 bases and J by 5 bases, with 7 bases between. Germline CDR1 reads LGHNA; CDR2 reads YNFKEQ. The CDR3 spans 12 residues. The DNA for the CDR3 is TGTGCCAGCAGCCAGAGGAGGGAGACCCAGTACTTC. Translation gives CASSQRRETQYF.

This chain connects TRBV6-5 to TRBJ2-5; D is unclear. This CDR3 comprises 12 residues. Trimming took off 2 bases at V and 1 base at J, with 2 bases between the two ends. The germline V gene encodes CDR1 MNHEY and CDR2 SVGAGI. Written as DNA, the CDR3 is TGTGCCAGCAGTTACCGCCAAGAGACCCAGTACTTC. Its translation is CASSYRQETQYF.